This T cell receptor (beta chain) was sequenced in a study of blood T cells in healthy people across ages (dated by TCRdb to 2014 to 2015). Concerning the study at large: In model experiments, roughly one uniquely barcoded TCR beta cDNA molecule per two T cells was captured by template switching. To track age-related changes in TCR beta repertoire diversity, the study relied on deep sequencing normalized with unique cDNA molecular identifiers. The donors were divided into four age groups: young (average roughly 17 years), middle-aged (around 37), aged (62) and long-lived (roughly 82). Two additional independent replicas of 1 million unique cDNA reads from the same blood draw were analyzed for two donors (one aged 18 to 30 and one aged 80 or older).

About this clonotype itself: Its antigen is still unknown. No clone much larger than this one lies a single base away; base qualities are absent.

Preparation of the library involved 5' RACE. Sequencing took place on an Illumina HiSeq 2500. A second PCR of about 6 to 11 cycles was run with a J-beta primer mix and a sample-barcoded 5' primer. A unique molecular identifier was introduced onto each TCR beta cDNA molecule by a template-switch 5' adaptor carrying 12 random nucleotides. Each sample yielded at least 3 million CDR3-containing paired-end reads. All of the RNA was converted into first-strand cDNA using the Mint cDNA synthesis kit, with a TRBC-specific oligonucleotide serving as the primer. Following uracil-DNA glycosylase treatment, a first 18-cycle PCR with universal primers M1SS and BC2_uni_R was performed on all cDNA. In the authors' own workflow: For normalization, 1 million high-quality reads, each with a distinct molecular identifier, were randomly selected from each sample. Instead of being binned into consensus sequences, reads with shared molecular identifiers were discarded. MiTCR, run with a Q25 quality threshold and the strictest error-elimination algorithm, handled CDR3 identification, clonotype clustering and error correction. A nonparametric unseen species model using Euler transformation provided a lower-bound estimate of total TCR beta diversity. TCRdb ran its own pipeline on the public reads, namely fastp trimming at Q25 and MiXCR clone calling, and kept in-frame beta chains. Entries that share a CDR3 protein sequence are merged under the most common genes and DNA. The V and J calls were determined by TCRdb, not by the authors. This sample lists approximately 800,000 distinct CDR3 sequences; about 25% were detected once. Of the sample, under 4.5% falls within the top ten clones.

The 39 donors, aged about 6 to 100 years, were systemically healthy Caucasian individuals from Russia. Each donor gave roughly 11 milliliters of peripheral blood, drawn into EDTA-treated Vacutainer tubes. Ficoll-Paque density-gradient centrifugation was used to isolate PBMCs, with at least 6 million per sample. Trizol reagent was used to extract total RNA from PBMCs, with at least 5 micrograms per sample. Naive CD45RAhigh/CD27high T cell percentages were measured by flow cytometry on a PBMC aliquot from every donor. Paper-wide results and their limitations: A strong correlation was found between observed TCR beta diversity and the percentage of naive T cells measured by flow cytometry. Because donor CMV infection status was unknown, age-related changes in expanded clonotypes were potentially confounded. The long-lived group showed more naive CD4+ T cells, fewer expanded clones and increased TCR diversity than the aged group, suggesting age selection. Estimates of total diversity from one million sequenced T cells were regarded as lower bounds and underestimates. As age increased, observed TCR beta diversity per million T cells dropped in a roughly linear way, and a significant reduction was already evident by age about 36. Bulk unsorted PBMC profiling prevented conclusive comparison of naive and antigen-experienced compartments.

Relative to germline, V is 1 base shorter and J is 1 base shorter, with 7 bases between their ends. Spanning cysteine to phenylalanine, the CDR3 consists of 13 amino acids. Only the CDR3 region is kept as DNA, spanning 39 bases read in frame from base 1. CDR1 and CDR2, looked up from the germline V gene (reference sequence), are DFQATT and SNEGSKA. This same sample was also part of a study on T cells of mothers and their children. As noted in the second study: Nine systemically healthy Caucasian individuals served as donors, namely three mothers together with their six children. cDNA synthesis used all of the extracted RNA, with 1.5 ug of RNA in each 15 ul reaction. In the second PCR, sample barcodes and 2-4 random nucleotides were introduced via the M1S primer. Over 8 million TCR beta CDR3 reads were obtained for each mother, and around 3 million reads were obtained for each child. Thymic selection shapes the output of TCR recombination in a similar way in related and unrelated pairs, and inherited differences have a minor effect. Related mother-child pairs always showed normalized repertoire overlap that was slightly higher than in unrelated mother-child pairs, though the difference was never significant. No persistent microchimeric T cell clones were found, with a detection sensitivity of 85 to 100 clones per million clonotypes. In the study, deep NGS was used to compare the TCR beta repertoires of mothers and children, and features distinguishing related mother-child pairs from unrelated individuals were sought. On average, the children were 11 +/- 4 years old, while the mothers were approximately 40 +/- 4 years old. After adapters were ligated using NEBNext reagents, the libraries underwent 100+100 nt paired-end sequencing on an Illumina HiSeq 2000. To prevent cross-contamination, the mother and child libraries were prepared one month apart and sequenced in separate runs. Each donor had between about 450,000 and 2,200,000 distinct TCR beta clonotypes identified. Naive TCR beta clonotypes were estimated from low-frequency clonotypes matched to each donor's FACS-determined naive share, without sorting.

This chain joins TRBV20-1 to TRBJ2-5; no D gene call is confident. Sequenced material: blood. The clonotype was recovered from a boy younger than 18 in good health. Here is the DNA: TGCAGTGCTAGAGGGAGCGCCCAAGAGACCCAGTACTTC. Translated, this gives CSARGSAQETQYF.